The 22 T cell receptor beta chains presented below share a single source sample, sequenced in a study of radiation and T cells in renal cell carcinoma. Profiling relied on immunoSEQ multiplex PCR, and the TCRdb table lists in-frame clones only, not all of them. This table has 90,000 to 100,000 clones, 80% to 90% appearing once. Time point in this sample: blood 4 weeks post-SBRT, at nephrectomy. As to treatment: 15 Gy SBRT to primary tumor, nephrectomy 4 weeks later. Sample: blood, taken from a patient whose treatment included radiotherapy and nephrectomy. These receptors all stem from a man aged 55-75 years with renal cell carcinoma.

This clone was seen more than once but under ten times. The chain joins TRBV18 to TRBJ1-1; D is unresolved. The CDR3 runs 14 residues. V was pared by 2 bases and J by 1 base, with 8 bases between. Germline lookup yields CDR1 KGHSH and CDR2 LQKENI. The CDR3 here is CASSPVPENTEAFF. The CDR3 region has the DNA TGTGCCAGCTCACCAGTCCCAGAGAACACTGAAGCTTTCTTT.

This clone was counted a single time. This chain links TRBV27 with TRBJ2-1; weak D call: TRBD2 (6 bases). Germline V gene data show CDR1 as MNHEY and CDR2 as SMNVEV (reference sequence). V lost 6 bases and J lost 0, with 24 bases in between. The CDR3 runs 19 residues. The CDR3 DNA sequence: TGTGCCAGCAGGCCCGGGACTCTCTTTTTAGTTAGCTCCTACAATGAGCAGTTCTTC. Amino acids: CASRPGTLFLVSSYNEQFF.

The genes are TRBV5-1 and TRBJ2-7; 9 bases align to TRBD2. The V gene end was trimmed by 4 bases and the J gene end by 7 bases; junction bases not matched to a gene: 12. The CDR3 runs to 15 residues. Germline V lookup: CDR1 SGHRS, CDR2 YFSETQ. The CDR3 DNA sequence: TGCGCCAGCAGCGCGGAGCTAGCGGGACCCGTGGAGCAGTACTTC. Amino acid sequence: CASSAELAGPVEQYF.

This rearrangement joins TRBV30 to TRBJ1-2, with 7 bases identical to TRBD1. Germline CDR1 reads GTSNPN; CDR2 reads SVGIG (reference sequence). This CDR3 region has 15 residues. The V gene end was trimmed by 1 base and the J gene end by 4 bases; junction bases not matched to a gene: 9. The CDR3 spells CAWSGGRGRSYGYTF. CDR3 sequence (DNA): TGTGCCTGGAGTGGGGGGAGGGGGCGAAGCTATGGCTACACCTTC.

In this sample, this clone turned up a few times. This rearrangement joins TRBV19 to TRBJ1-4; 9 nucleotides match TRBD1. This CDR3 contains 14 residues. V shed 6 bases, J shed 5 bases, and the junction held 4 bases outside the gene matches. Germline values: CDR1 LNHDA, CDR2 SQIVND (reference sequence). This CDR3 reads CASSLGQGNEKLFF. Written as DNA, the CDR3 is TGTGCCAGTAGCTTGGGACAGGGAAATGAAAAACTGTTTTTT.

Here the CDR3 reads CASSLGTGVYNEQFF. For the CDR3, the DNA is TGTGCCAGCAGTTTAGGGACAGGGGTCTACAATGAGCAGTTCTTC. J is TRBJ2-1 and V is TRBV5-5; 10 bases agree with TRBD1. V was pared by 5 bases and J by 3 bases, with 5 bases of the junction left unmatched. CDR1 and CDR2 from the germline V gene are SGHKS and YYEKEE (reference sequence). The CDR3 length is 15 residues. Full variable domain (rest looked up from reference TRBV5-5 and TRBJ2-1): DAGVTQSPTHLIKTRGQQVTLRCSPISGHKSVSWYQQVLGQGPQFIFQYYEKEERGRGNFPDRFSARQFPNYSSELNVNALLLGDSALYLCASSLGTGVYNEQFFGPGTRLTVL.

The chain has TRBV5-1 and TRBJ2-7; D may be TRBD1 (5 bases). The CDR3 length is 12 residues. Trimming removed 1 base at V and 5 bases at J, with 7 bases between. Germline V gene lookup returns CDR1 SGHRS and CDR2 YFSETQ. The CDR3 DNA is TGCGCCAGCAGCTTGTTAGGGGACGAGCAGTACTTC. It specifies CASSLLGDEQYF.

The chain joins TRBV9 to TRBJ2-1; TRBD2 agrees at 10 bases. Trimming cost V 0 bases and J 2 bases; bases outside gene matches: 5. Germline CDR1 SGDLS, CDR2 YYNGEE. The CDR3 consists of 17 residues. CDR3 amino acids: CASSVAGTSAPYNEQFF. The CDR3 DNA is TGTGCCAGCAGCGTAGCTGGGACTAGCGCACCCTACAATGAGCAGTTCTTC.

This sequence joins TRBV7-8 and TRBJ2-7; 9 bases agree with TRBD2. Germline lookup yields CDR1 SGHVS and CDR2 FQNEAQ. This CDR3 region has 17 residues. After removal of 1 base from V and 1 base from J, the junction contained 8 bases not matched to a gene. Here the CDR3 reads CASSLGSTSGLSYEQYF. The CDR3 coding sequence is TGTGCCAGCAGCTTAGGGAGCACTAGCGGGCTTTCCTACGAGCAGTACTTC.

This clone occurred once. The chain couples TRBV27 to TRBJ2-7, with 8 bases matching TRBD2. Trimming took 6 bases from V and 4 from J; bases not matched to a gene: 8. CDR3 size: 14 residues. Germline values: CDR1 MNHEY, CDR2 SMNVEV (reference sequence). DNA for the CDR3: TGTGCCAGCAGCCCCACGGGGGGGAGGTACGAGCAGTACTTC. This codes for CASSPTGGRYEQYF.

The DNA for the CDR3 is TGTGCCAGCGAACTTCAGATCTATGGCTACACCTTC. Its translation is CASELQIYGYTF. The V gene is TRBV2, the J gene TRBJ1-2; no clear D gene. The CDR3 runs 12 residues. V lost 8 bases to trimming and J lost 4 bases, with 11 bases between them. Germline V gives CDR1 SNHLY, CDR2 FYNNEI. Filled out from reference TRBV2 and TRBJ1-2, the complete variable domain reads EPEVTQTPSHQVTQMGQEVILRCVPISNHLYFYWYRQILGQKVEFLVSFYNNEISEKSEIFDDQFSVERPDGSNFTLKIRSTKLEDSAMYFCASELQIYGYTFGSGTRLTVV.

This clone was counted only a few times. V is TRBV25-1 and J is TRBJ2-1; D is undetermined. Per the germline V gene, CDR1 is MGHDK and CDR2 is SYGVNS. The CDR3 length is 13 residues. Between the trimmed V and J ends, which lost 5 bases and 5 bases, there was a span of 10 bases. The CDR3 sequence is CASSRRPDNEQFF. The DNA of the CDR3 is TGTGCCAGCAGTCGGAGACCCGACAATGAGCAGTTCTTC.

The chain joins TRBV11-1 to TRBJ2-5; TRBD2 agrees at 9 bases. The V segment lost 8 bases and the J segment 2 bases; nucleotides outside the gene matches: 9. CDR1 SGHAT and CDR2 FQDESV come from the germline V gene (reference sequence). This CDR3 has 15 residues. CDR3 protein: CASGTTSGVQETQYF. As DNA, the CDR3 is TGTGCCAGCGGGACGACTAGCGGAGTACAAGAGACCCAGTACTTC.

The chain couples TRBV29-1 to TRBJ2-7; possibly TRBD2 for D (6 bases). The CDR3 runs to 15 residues. Trimming removed 0 bases at V and 5 bases at J, with 17 bases between. Germline V gene lookup returns CDR1 SQVTM and CDR2 ANQGSEA. For the CDR3, the DNA is TGCAGCGTTGAAGACGTGACAGTCTCGGGGGACGAGCAGTACTTC. Its protein is CSVEDVTVSGDEQYF.

The CDR3 region has the DNA TGCGCCAGCCCACCCGCCCGGGCAGGGATCAATCAGCCCCAGCATTTT. Its translation is CASPPARAGINQPQHF. The chain is built from TRBV10-1 and TRBJ1-5; possibly TRBD1 for D (5 bases). V was trimmed by 8 bases and J by 3 bases, leaving 20 bases between them. CDR1 is WNHNN and CDR2 is SYGVQD in the germline V gene (reference sequence). The CDR3 is 16 amino acids.

V and J are TRBV5-4 and TRBJ2-3; the match to TRBD2 covers 13 bases. Germline CDR1 SGHNT, CDR2 YYREEE (reference sequence). J gave up 3 bases and V 4 bases, and 8 bases lay outside the gene matches. This CDR3 region has 17 residues. This chain's CDR3 is CASSLGLAGTATDTQYF. CDR3 sequence (DNA): TGTGCCAGCAGCCTGGGACTAGCGGGAACAGCAACAGATACGCAGTATTTT. The whole variable domain, remainder taken from reference TRBV5-4 and TRBJ2-3, is ETGVTQSPTHLIKTRGQQVTLRCSSQSGHNTVSWYQQALGQGPQFIFQYYREEENGRGNFPPRFSGLQFPNYSSELNVNALELDDSALYLCASSLGLAGTATDTQYFGPGTRLTVL.

This sequence joins TRBV11-2 and TRBJ2-5; D might be TRBD2 (5 bases). Germline V CDR1 and CDR2: SGHAT, FQNNGV. The V gene lost 0 bases and the J gene lost 2 bases, with 13 bases spanning the gap. The CDR3 length is 16 residues. CDR3 loop: CASSLEYGPGQETQYF. The DNA for the CDR3 is TGTGCCAGCAGCTTAGAGTACGGGCCGGGACAAGAGACCCAGTACTTC.

This clone was seen a single time. The rearrangement uses TRBV28 and TRBJ1-2; D gene ambiguous. Germline CDR1 is MDHEN and CDR2 is SYDVKM. The CDR3 is made up of 16 amino acids. Trimming left V 6 bases short and J 5 bases short, with 22 bases between. CDR3 protein: CASRSLRGMRIYGYTF. CDR3 in DNA: TGTGCCAGCAGATCTCTCCGGGGTATGAGAATTTATGGCTACACCTTC.

V gene TRBV27 combines with J gene TRBJ2-3; weak D call: TRBD2 (6 bases). V gave up 7 bases and J gave up 5 bases, with 13 bases separating them. Germline CDR1 MNHEY, CDR2 SMNVEV (reference sequence). The length of the CDR3 is 13 residues. The CDR3 DNA reads as TGTGCCAGCACCCCGGCGGGGAGAGATACGCAGTATTTT. This encodes CASTPAGRDTQYF.

This chain joins TRBV4-3 and TRBJ2-1; 10 bases are shared with TRBD2. The CDR3 has 17 amino acids. CDR1 is LGHNA, CDR2 YSLEER, per germline. V gave up 0 bases and J gave up 3 bases; unmatched junction bases: 5. The CDR3 nucleotides are TGCGCCAGCAGCCAAGATGGAACTAGCGGGAACTACAATGAGCAGTTCTTC. This gives the protein CASSQDGTSGNYNEQFF.

This clone has more than one count but fewer than ten. CDR3 in DNA: TGCAGCGGTGGACAGGGGGCTCGAAATGAGCAGTTCTTC. The encoded protein is CSGGQGARNEQFF. This chain links TRBV29-1 with TRBJ2-1, with 11 bases identical to TRBD1. In germline, CDR1 is SQVTM, CDR2 ANQGSEA. There are 13 residues in the CDR3. With 7 bases clipped from V and 7 bases from J, the junction kept 6 bases outside the gene matches.

The chain recombines TRBV20-1 with TRBJ2-5, with TRBD1 as a possible D gene (5 bases). Germline V gene lookup returns CDR1 DFQATT and CDR2 SNEGSKA (reference sequence). The CDR3 is 11 residues long. The V end was cut by 3 bases, the J end by 6 bases, with 8 bases between. The CDR3 protein is CSASQGKTQYF. For the CDR3, the DNA is TGCAGTGCTAGCCAGGGAAAGACCCAGTACTTC.